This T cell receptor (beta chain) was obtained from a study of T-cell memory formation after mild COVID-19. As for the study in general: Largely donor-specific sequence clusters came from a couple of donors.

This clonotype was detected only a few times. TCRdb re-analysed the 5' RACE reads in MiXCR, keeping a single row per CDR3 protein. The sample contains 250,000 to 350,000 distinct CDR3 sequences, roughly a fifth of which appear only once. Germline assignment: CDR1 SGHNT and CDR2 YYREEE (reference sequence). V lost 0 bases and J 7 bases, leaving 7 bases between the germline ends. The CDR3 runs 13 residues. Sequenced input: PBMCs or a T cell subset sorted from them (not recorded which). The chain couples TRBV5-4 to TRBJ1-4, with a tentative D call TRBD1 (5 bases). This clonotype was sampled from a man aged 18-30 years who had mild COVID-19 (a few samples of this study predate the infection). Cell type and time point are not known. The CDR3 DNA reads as TGTGCCAGCAGCTTGGCCCAGGGTGAAAAACTGTTTTTT. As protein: CASSLAQGEKLFF.